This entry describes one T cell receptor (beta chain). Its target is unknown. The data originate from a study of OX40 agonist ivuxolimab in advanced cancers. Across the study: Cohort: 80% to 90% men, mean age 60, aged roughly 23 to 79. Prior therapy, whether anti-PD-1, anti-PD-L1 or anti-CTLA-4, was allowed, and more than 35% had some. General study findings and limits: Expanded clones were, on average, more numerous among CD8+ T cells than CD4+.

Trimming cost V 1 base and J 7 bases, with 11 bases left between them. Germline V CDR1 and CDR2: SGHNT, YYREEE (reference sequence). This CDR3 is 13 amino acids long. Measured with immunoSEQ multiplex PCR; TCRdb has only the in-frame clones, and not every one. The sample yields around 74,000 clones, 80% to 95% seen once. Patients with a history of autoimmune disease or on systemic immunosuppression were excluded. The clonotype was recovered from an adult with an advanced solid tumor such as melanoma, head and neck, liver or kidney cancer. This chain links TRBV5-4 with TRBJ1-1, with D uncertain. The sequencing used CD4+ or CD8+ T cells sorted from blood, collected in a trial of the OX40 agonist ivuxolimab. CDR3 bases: TGTGCCAGCAGCTTGCCAGGAGAGGATGAAGCTTTCTTT. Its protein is CASSLPGEDEAFF.